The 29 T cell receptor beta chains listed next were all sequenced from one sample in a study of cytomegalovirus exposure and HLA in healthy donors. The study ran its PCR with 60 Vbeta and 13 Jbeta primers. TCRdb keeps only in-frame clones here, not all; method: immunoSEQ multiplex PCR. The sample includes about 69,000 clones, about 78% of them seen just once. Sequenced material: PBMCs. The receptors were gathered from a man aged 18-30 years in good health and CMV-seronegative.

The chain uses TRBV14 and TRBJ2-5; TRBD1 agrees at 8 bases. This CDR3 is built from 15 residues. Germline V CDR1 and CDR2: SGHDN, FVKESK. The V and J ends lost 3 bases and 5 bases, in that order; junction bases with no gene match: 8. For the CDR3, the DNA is TGTGCCAGCAGCCATTCCCAGGGGGCCCGTGAGACCCAGTACTTC. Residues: CASSHSQGARETQYF.

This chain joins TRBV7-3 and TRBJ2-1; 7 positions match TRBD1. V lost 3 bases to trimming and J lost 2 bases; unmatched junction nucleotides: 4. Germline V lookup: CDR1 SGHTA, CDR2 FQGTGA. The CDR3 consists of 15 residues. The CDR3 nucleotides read TGTGCCAGCAGCTTCGGGGACAGTCCCTACAATGAGCAGTTCTTC. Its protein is CASSFGDSPYNEQFF.

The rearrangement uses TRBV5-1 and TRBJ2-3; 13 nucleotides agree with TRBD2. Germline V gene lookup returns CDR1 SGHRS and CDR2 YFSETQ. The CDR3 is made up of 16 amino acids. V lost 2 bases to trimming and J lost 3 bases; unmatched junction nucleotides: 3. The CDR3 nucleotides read TGCGCCAGCAGCTTCGGACTAGCGGGGGTAACAGATACGCAGTATTTT. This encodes CASSFGLAGVTDTQYF.

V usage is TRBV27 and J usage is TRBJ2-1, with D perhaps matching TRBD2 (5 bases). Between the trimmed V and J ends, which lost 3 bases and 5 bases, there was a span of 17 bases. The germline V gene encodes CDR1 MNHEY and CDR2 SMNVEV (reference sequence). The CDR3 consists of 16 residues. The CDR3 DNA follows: TGTGCCAGCAGTTTTCGTTACGGGGAAGGCGACAATGAGCAGTTCTTC. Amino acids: CASSFRYGEGDNEQFF.

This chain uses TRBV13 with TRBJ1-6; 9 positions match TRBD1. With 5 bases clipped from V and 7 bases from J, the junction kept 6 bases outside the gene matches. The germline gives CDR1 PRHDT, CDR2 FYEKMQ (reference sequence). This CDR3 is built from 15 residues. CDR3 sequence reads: CASSTGTGRNSPLHF. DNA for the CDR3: TGTGCCAGCAGCACCGGGACAGGGAGAAATTCACCCCTCCACTTT.

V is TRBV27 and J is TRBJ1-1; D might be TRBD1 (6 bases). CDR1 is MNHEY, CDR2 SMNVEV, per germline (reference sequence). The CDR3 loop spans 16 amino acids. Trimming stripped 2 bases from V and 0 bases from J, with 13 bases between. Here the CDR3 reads CASSLEGGRVNTEAFF. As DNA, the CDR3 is TGTGCCAGCAGTTTAGAAGGGGGAAGGGTGAACACTGAAGCTTTCTTT.

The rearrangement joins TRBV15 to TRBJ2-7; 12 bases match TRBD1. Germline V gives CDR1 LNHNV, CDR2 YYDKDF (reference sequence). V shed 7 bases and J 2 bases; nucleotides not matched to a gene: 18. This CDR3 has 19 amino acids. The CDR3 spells CATTPGTGGVPSPPYEQYF. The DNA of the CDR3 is TGTGCCACCACCCCCGGGACAGGGGGCGTACCCTCTCCTCCCTACGAGCAGTACTTC.

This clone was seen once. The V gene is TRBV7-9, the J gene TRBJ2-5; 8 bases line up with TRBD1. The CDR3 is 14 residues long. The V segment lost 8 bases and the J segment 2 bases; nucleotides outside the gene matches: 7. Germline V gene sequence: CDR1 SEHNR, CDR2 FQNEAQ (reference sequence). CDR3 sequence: CASGLTGGQETQYF. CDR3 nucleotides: TGTGCCAGCGGACTAACAGGGGGACAAGAGACCCAGTACTTC. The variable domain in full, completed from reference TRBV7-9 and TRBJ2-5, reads DTGVSQNPRHKITKRGQNVTFRCDPISEHNRLYWYRQTLGQGPEFLTYFQNEAQLEKSRLLSDRFSAERPKGSFSTLEIQRTEQGDSAMYLCASGLTGGQETQYFGPGTRLLVL.

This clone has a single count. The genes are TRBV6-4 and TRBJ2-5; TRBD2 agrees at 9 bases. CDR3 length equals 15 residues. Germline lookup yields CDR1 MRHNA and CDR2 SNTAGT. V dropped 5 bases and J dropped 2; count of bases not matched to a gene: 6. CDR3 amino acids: CASSRTAGGQETQYF. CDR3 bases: TGTGCCAGCAGTAGAACCGCGGGGGGGCAAGAGACCCAGTACTTC.

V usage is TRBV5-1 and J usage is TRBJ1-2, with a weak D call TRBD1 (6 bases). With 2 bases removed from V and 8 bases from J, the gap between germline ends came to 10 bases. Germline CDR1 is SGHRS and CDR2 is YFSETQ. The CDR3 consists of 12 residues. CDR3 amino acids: CASSLQGGGYTF. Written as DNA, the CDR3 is TGCGCCAGCAGCTTACAGGGCGGAGGCTACACCTTC.

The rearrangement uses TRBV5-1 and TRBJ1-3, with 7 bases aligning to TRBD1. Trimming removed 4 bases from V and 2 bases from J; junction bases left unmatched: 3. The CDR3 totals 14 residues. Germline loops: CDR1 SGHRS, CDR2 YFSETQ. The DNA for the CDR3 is TGCGCCAGCAGCCAACAGGGGCCTGGAAACACCATATATTTT. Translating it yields CASSQQGPGNTIYF.

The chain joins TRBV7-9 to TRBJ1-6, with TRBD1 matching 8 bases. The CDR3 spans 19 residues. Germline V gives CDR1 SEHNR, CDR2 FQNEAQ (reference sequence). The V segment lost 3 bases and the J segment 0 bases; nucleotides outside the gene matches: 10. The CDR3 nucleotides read TGTGCCAGCAGCTTTGACGGACAGGGCTCAAGCTCCTATAATTCACCCCTCCACTTT. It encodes CASSFDGQGSSSYNSPLHF.

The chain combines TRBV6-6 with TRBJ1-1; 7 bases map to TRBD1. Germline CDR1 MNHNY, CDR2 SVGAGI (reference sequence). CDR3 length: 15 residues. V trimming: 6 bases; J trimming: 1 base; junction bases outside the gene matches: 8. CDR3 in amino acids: CASSILGTENTEAFF. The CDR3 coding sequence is TGTGCCAGCAGCATCCTCGGGACAGAGAACACTGAAGCTTTCTTT.

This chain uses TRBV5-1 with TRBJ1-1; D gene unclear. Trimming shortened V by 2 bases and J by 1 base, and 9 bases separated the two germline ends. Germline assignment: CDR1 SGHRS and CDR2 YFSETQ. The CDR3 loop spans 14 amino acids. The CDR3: CASSFDPGNTEAFF. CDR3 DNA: TGCGCCAGCAGCTTCGATCCCGGGAACACTGAAGCTTTCTTT.

CDR3 sequence: CASSPGQVGNTIYF. CDR3 nucleotides: TGTGCCAGCAGCCCTGGACAGGTGGGAAACACCATATATTTT. V usage is TRBV11-2 and J usage is TRBJ1-3; TRBD1 agrees at 7 bases. Losses at the gene ends were 5 bases for V and 4 bases for J; bases not matched to a gene: 5. Germline V gene sequence: CDR1 SGHAT, CDR2 FQNNGV. This CDR3 is 14 amino acids long.

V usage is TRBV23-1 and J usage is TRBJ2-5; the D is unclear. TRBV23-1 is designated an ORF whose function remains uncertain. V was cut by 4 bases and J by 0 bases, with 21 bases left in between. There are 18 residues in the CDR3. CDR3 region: CASSPPGRYHPYQETQYF. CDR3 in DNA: TGCGCCAGCAGTCCACCAGGAAGGTATCACCCGTACCAAGAGACCCAGTACTTC.

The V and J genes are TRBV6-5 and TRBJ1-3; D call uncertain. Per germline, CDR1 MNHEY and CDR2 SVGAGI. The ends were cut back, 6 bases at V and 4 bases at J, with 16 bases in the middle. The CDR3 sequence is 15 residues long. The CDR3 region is CASRPPESWGNTIYF. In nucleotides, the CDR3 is TGTGCCAGCAGACCTCCGGAGTCCTGGGGAAACACCATATATTTT.

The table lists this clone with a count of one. The CDR3 DNA reads TGTGCCAGCATCTTGGGGGGGGCTGGGACCCTGGAGCAGTACTTC. Its protein product is CASILGGAGTLEQYF. This chain joins TRBV28 and TRBJ2-7; perhaps TRBD2 as D (7 bases). V was clipped by 7 bases and J by 7 bases, with 23 bases between them. The germline gives CDR1 MDHEN, CDR2 SYDVKM. The CDR3 totals 15 residues. Drawing the rest from reference TRBV28 and TRBJ2-7, the complete variable domain is DVKVTQSSRYLVKRTGEKVFLECVQDMDHENMFWYRQDPGLGLRLIYFSYDVKMKEKGDIPEGYSVSREKKERFSLILESASTNQTSMYLCASILGGAGTLEQYFGPGTRLTVT.

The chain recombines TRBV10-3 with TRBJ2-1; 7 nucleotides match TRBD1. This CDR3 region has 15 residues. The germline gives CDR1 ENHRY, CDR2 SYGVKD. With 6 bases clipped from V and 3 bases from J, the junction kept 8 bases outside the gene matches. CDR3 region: CAIRIGTAYYNEQFF. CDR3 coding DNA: TGTGCCATCAGGATCGGGACAGCATACTACAATGAGCAGTTCTTC.

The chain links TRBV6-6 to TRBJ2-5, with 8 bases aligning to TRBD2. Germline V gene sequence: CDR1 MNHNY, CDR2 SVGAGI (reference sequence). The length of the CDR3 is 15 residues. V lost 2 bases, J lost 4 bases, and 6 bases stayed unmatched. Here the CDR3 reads CASSYEAGAGETQYF. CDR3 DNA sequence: TGTGCCAGCAGTTACGAAGCGGGGGCGGGAGAGACCCAGTACTTC.

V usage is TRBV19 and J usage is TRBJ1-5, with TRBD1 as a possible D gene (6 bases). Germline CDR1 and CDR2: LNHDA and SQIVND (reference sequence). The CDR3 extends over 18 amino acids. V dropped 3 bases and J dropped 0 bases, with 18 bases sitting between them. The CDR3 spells CASSIGAGVKYSNQPQHF. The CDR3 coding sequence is TGTGCCAGTAGTATCGGGGCAGGGGTCAAATATAGCAATCAGCCCCAGCATTTT.

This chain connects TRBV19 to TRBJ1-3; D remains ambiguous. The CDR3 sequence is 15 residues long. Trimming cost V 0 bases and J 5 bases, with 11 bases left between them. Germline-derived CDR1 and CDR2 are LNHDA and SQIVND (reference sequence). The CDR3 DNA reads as TGTGCCAGTAGTATAGAAGCCGGTTTAAGAAACACCATATATTTT. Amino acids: CASSIEAGLRNTIYF.

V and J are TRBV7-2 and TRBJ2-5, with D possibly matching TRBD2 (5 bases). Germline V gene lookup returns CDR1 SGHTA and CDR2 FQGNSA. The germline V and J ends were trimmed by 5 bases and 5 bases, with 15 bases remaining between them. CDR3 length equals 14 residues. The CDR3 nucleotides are TGTGCCAGCAGCCTACTAGGTCCTCCGGAGACCCAGTACTTC. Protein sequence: CASSLLGPPETQYF.

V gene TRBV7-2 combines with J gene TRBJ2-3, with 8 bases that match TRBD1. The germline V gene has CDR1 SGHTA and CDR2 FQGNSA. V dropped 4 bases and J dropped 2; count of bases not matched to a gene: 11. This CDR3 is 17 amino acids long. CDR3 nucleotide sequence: TGTGCCAGCAGCTACATGACAGGGGTCCTTCTCACAGATACGCAGTATTTT. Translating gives CASSYMTGVLLTDTQYF.

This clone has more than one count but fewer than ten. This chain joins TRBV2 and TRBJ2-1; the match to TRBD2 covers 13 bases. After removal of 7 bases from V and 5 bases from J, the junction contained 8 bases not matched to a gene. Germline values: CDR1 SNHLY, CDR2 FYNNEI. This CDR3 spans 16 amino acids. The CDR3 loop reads CASTQGTSGDHNEQFF. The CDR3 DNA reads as TGTGCCAGCACCCAAGGGACTAGCGGGGACCACAATGAGCAGTTCTTC.

The CDR3 DNA is TGTGCCAGCAGCGTAGAAGGGGCAGGGAGGCATGGCTACACCTTC. This encodes CASSVEGAGRHGYTF. The rearrangement links TRBV9 to TRBJ1-2; the D gene is possibly TRBD1 (5 bases). CDR3 length equals 15 residues. Germline V lookup: CDR1 SGDLS, CDR2 YYNGEE. Trimming cost V 0 bases and J 6 bases, with 15 bases left between them. Looking up the rest from reference TRBV9 and TRBJ1-2 gives the full variable domain: DSGVTQTPKHLITATGQRVTLRCSPRSGDLSVYWYQQSLDQGLQFLIQYYNGEERAKGNILERFSAQQFPDLHSELNLSSLELGDSALYFCASSVEGAGRHGYTFGSGTRLTVV.

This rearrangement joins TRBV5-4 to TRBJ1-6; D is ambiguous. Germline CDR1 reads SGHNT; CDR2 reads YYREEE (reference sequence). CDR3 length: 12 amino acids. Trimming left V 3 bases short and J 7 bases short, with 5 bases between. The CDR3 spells CASSYRNSPLHF. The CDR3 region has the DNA TGTGCCAGCAGCTACCGGAATTCACCCCTCCACTTT.

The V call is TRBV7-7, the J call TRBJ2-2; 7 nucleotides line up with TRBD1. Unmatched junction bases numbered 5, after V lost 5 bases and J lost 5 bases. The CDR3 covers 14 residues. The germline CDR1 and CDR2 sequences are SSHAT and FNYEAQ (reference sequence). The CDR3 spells CASSLGGETGELFF. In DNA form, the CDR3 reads TGTGCCAGCAGCCTAGGGGGCGAGACCGGGGAGCTGTTTTTT.

The CDR3 here is CASRRERGAVQETQYF. The CDR3 bases are TGTGCCAGTAGAAGAGAGCGGGGGGCCGTCCAAGAGACCCAGTACTTC. The rearrangement uses TRBV19 and TRBJ2-5; 9 bases are shared with TRBD2. Germline V CDR1 and CDR2: LNHDA, SQIVND (reference sequence). The CDR3 has 16 residues. V lost 6 bases to trimming and J lost 1 base; unmatched junction nucleotides: 9.